Described below is a single TCR beta chain sequence and its context. Trimming took off 9 bases at V and 1 base at J, with 6 bases between the two ends. The CDR3 totals 11 residues. Germline-derived CDR1 and CDR2 are SNHLY and FYNNEI. The template used for profiling TCR beta VDJ and CDR3 was genomic DNA. TCRdb itself ran the reads through MiXCR, one entry per CDR3 protein. The sample shows about 210,000 distinct CDR3 sequences, 34% of them seen only once. These data are taken from a study of CD8+CD57+ T cells in acquired aplastic anemia. At the level of the study: The study obtained 11 million or so reads on average for CD4+ cells from healthy donors.

V usage is TRBV2 and J usage is TRBJ1-1; D is perhaps TRBD1 (5 bases). This TCR came from a human donor in good health, serving as a control. The sequenced material came from sorted CD4+, CD8+, or CD8+CD57+ T cells (not recorded which) from PBMCs. This CDR3 is CASQGNTEAFF. The DNA for the CDR3 is TGTGCCAGTCAGGGGAACACTGAAGCTTTCTTT.